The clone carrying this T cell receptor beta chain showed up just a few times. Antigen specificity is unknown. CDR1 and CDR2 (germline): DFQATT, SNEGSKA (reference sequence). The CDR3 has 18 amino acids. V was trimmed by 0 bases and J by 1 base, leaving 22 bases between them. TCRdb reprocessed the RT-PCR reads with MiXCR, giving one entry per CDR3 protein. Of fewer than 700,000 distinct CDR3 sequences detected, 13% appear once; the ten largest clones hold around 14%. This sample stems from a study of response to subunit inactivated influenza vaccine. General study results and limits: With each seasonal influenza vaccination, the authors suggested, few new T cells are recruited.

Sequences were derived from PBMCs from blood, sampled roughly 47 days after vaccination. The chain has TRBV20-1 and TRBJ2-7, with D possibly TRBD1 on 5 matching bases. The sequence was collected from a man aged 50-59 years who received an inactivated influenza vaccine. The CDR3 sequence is CSARDPDSRGRWSYEQYF. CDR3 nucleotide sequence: TGCAGTGCTAGAGATCCCGACAGTAGAGGCAGGTGGTCCTACGAGCAGTACTTC.